Listed below are T cell receptor beta chains from one sample, sequenced in a study of OX40 agonist ivuxolimab in advanced cancers. Measured with immunoSEQ multiplex PCR; TCRdb has only the in-frame clones, and not every one. The data hold roughly 100,000 clones, with roughly four fifths observed a single time. The sequencing used CD4+ or CD8+ T cells sorted from blood, collected in a trial of the OX40 agonist ivuxolimab. Receptors were obtained from an adult with an advanced solid tumor such as melanoma, head and neck, liver or kidney cancer. Both conserved end residues are part of each CDR3. D genes are given only for firm matches. A clone size is listed for some rows: how often the clone was seen (once, few, many), or a class if it is expanded.

J gene | V gene | D gene | clone size | CDR3 DNA | CDR3 protein
TRBJ2-6 | TRBV5-1 | - | - | TGCGCCAGCAGCTTGGGGTTTGGGGCCAACGTCCTGACTTTC | CASSLGFGANVLTF
TRBJ1-2 | TRBV7-8 | TRBD1 | - | TGTGCCAGCAGCTTATTTACAGGGGGCGGCATAGACTACACCTTC | CASSLFTGGGIDYTF
TRBJ2-1 | TRBV19 | - | - | TGTGCCAGTAGTGGACCGAGGATTCCCTACAATGAGCAGTTCTTC | CASSGPRIPYNEQFF
TRBJ1-2 | TRBV4-1 | - | - | TGCGCCAGCAGCCAGGAGGGGCGGAAGTATGGCTACACCTTC | CASSQEGRKYGYTF
TRBJ1-2 | TRBV10-3 | - | few | TGTGCCATCAGGCAAACTAGGGGTGGCTACACCTTC | CAIRQTRGGYTF
TRBJ1-4 | TRBV7-2 | - | - | TGTGCCAGCCGTAGGGGTAGCCTTACTAATGAAAAACTGTTTTTT | CASRRGSLTNEKLFF
TRBJ2-2 | TRBV9 | TRBD2 | - | TGTGCCAGCAGCGTAAGACTAGCGGACACCGGGGAGCTGTTTTTT | CASSVRLADTGELFF
TRBJ2-7 | TRBV5-1 | - | - | TGCGCCAGCAGCCAAAAACTGCCCTACGAGCAGTACTTC | CASSQKLPYEQYF
TRBJ2-3 | TRBV28 | - | - | TGTGCCAGTAAGGGGTCATGGGGCCCGGCGCAGTATTTT | CASKGSWGPAQYF
TRBJ2-7 | TRBV7-3 | - | - | TGTGCCAGCAGCTTAACCGCCGGGTCTGCCTACGAGCAGTACTTC | CASSLTAGSAYEQYF
TRBJ2-2 | TRBV19 | TRBD1 | - | TGTGCCAGTAGTATAGAGGCCGCAGGGGGTTTAACCGGGGAGCTGTTTTTT | CASSIEAAGGLTGELFF